This T cell receptor (beta chain) was identified in a study of blood T cell repertoires in COVID-19. The protocol was immunoSEQ multiplex PCR, while the TCRdb copy is restricted to in-frame clones and leaves out a portion. The table has around 150,000 clones, around 88% seen once. Sequencing used peripheral blood. The clonotype comes from a human donor in a cohort sampled during active COVID-19.

CDR3 in amino acids: CASSFTSGGAIGEQFF. CDR3 bases: TGCGCCAGCAGCTTTACCAGCGGGGGGGCAATCGGTGAGCAGTTCTTC. V gene TRBV5-1 combines with J gene TRBJ2-1; 10 bases are shared with TRBD2. Germline assignment: CDR1 SGHRS and CDR2 YFSETQ. CDR3 length equals 16 residues. The J segment lost 9 bases and the V segment lost 2 bases, leaving 11 bases of the junction unmatched.